A single sample is the source of the 26 T cell receptor beta chains below, sequenced in a study of CD8 T cells in Susac syndrome. Reverse transcription used roughly 0.45 to 1 ug RNA and random hexamers. TCRdb re-derived calls from the immunoSEQ multiplex PCR reads in MiXCR, one entry per CDR3 protein. Here the sample spans approximately 220,000 distinct CDR3 sequences, more than 85% being singletons. The sequenced material came from CD8+ T cells from PBMCs. These receptor sequences come from a human donor with multiple sclerosis.

The chain combines TRBV13 with TRBJ2-2; 7 bases are shared with TRBD2. Trimming took 2 bases from V and 3 from J; bases not matched to a gene: 6. Germline V CDR1 and CDR2: PRHDT, FYEKMQ (reference sequence). The CDR3 has 16 amino acids. The CDR3 protein is CASSLFRAGDTGELFF. CDR3 nucleotide sequence: TGTGCCAGCAGCTTATTTCGGGCGGGAGACACCGGGGAGCTGTTTTTT.

V usage is TRBV7-9 and J usage is TRBJ1-1; maybe TRBD1 (6 bases). The length of the CDR3 is 14 residues. CDR1 is SEHNR, CDR2 FQNEAQ, per germline (reference sequence). Trimming shortened V by 8 bases and J by 1 base, and 14 bases separated the two germline ends. The CDR3: CASGGGGRNTEAFF. The CDR3 DNA reads TGTGCCAGCGGAGGGGGGGGGAGGAACACTGAAGCTTTCTTT.

The chain links TRBV19 to TRBJ1-1, with a possible D match to TRBD1 (6 bases). This CDR3 contains 12 residues. The germline gives CDR1 LNHDA, CDR2 SQIVND (reference sequence). The V end was cut by 7 bases, the J end by 8 bases, with 14 bases between. This CDR3 reads CASNLGQGEAFF. The CDR3 region has the DNA TGTGCCAGTAACTTGGGACAAGGGGAAGCTTTCTTT. Drawing the rest from reference TRBV19 and TRBJ1-1, the complete variable domain is DGGITQSPKYLFRKEGQNVTLSCEQNLNHDAMYWYRQDPGQGLRLIYYSQIVNDFQKGDIAEGYSVSREKKESFPLTVTSAQKNPTAFYLCASNLGQGEAFFGQGTRLTVV.

On this clonotype: The conserved phenylalanine or tryptophan normally closing the CDR3 is absent here, so this likely arose from a read error. V gene TRBV13 combines with J gene TRBJ2-7; D is possibly TRBD1 or TRBD2 (5 bases each). Looked up from germline, CDR1 is PRHDT and CDR2 is FYEKMQ (reference sequence). V lost 6 bases and J 2 bases, leaving 14 bases between the germline ends. The CDR3 is 14 amino acids. Here the CDR3 reads CASSYGDRTYEQYL. The CDR3 bases are TGTGCCAGCAGTTATGGGGACCGTACCTACGAGCAGTACCTC.

This clonotype is a singleton in its sample. The CDR3 here is CASSDAPLGQSAIGYTF. The CDR3 nucleotides are TGTGCCAGCAGTGACGCCCCACTAGGACAGAGCGCTATTGGCTACACCTTC. This rearrangement joins TRBV2 to TRBJ1-2; possibly TRBD1 for D (6 bases). Germline lookup yields CDR1 SNHLY and CDR2 FYNNEI. Trimming removed 3 bases at V and 7 bases at J, with 24 bases between. CDR3 length equals 17 residues.

V is TRBV9 and J is TRBJ2-3, with TRBD2 identical over 7 bases. The V and J ends lost 0 bases and 2 bases, in that order; junction bases with no gene match: 6. Germline V gene sequence: CDR1 SGDLS, CDR2 YYNGEE. The length of the CDR3 is 16 residues. CDR3 sequence: CASSVVGGGPTDTQYF. CDR3 in DNA: TGTGCCAGCAGCGTAGTAGGCGGGGGTCCCACAGATACGCAGTATTTT.

This sequence joins TRBV23-1 and TRBJ1-6; the match to TRBD1 covers 7 bases. TRBV23-1 belongs to the ORF category, with a function that is uncertain. V lost 10 bases and J lost 10; bases outside the gene matches: 22. This CDR3 comprises 17 residues. This CDR3 reads CATLYTGNRDRESPLHF. For the CDR3, the DNA is TGCGCCACCCTGTACACGGGGAATCGGGACAGAGAATCACCCCTCCACTTT.

To note about this clonotype: An end of the junction differs from the germline gene, which may be a read error. The chain has TRBV7-7 and TRBJ2-5; 13 bases agree with TRBD2. The CDR3 covers 20 residues. Germline V gene sequence: CDR1 SSHAT, CDR2 FNYEAQ (reference sequence). The CDR3 bases are TGTGCTAGCAGCCCGCGCTCCGGGACTAGCGGGAAAAAGGGTTCAGAGACCCAGTACTTC. It translates to CASSPRSGTSGKKGSETQYF.

V usage is TRBV7-9 and J usage is TRBJ1-4; the D gene is possibly TRBD1 (6 bases). Trimming pared 5 bases from V and 13 bases from J, leaving 17 bases between. Germline CDR1 is SEHNR and CDR2 is FQNEAQ (reference sequence). The CDR3 has 13 amino acids. The CDR3 DNA reads as TGTGCCAGCAGCCCACCGGACAGATTGGGACTGTTTTTT. It codes for CASSPPDRLGLFF.

The rearrangement uses TRBV9 and TRBJ2-7, with 8 bases identical to TRBD2. V was clipped by 0 bases and J by 3 bases; unmatched bases: 2. The CDR3 runs 14 residues. Germline V gene lookup returns CDR1 SGDLS and CDR2 YYNGEE. The CDR3 region is CASSVGSGNYEQYF. CDR3 in DNA: TGTGCCAGCAGCGTAGGTAGCGGGAACTACGAGCAGTACTTC.

The genes are TRBV11-2 and TRBJ2-2; D unclear. The CDR3 contains 14 residues. Germline loops: CDR1 SGHAT, CDR2 FQNNGV. The V end lost 1 base, the J end lost 8 bases, and 11 bases lay between the germline ends. The CDR3 DNA reads TGTGCCAGCAGCTTAGTTTTCGTAGAGGGGGAGCTGTTTTTT. Amino acid sequence: CASSLVFVEGELFF.

V is TRBV7-3 and J is TRBJ2-3; no firm D call. The CDR3 loop spans 15 amino acids. Trimming removed 5 bases from V and 5 bases from J, with 17 bases in between. Germline V gives CDR1 SGHTA, CDR2 FQGTGA. For the CDR3, the DNA is TGTGCCAGCAGCCCGGTCCCCGGCCAAGGAGATACGCAGTATTTT. Amino acids: CASSPVPGQGDTQYF.

This clonotype was seen just once. The V gene is TRBV30, the J gene TRBJ2-1, with TRBD1 matching 7 bases. V was clipped by 3 bases and J by 0 bases; unmatched bases: 8. This CDR3 is built from 16 residues. CDR1 and CDR2 (germline): GTSNPN, SVGIG (reference sequence). This CDR3 is CAWSPMGDSSYNEQFF. The CDR3 bases are TGTGCCTGGAGCCCTATGGGGGACAGCTCCTACAATGAGCAGTTCTTC.

J is TRBJ2-2 and V is TRBV27; D is possibly TRBD2 (6 bases). Trimming took 11 bases from V and 0 from J, leaving 10 bases between them. CDR3 length: 13 amino acids. Germline CDR1 reads MNHEY; CDR2 reads SMNVEV (reference sequence). The CDR3 DNA follows: TGTGCCTGCGCGGGGTCGAACACCGGGGAGCTGTTTTTT. Translation: CACAGSNTGELFF.

The chain couples TRBV20-1 to TRBJ2-1; 12 positions match TRBD2. The V gene end was trimmed by 3 bases and the J gene end by 4 bases; junction bases not matched to a gene: 4. Germline CDR1 is DFQATT and CDR2 is SNEGSKA (reference sequence). The CDR3 runs to 15 residues. CDR3: CSARDGTSGYNEQFF. CDR3 nucleotides: TGCAGTGCTAGGGACGGGACTAGCGGGTACAATGAGCAGTTCTTC.

V and J are TRBV15 and TRBJ2-1; D may be TRBD2 (6 bases). The CDR3 extends over 16 amino acids. Trimming took 9 bases from V and 7 from J, leaving 25 bases between them. From germline, CDR1 is LNHNV and CDR2 YYDKDF (reference sequence). The DNA for the CDR3 is TGTGCCACTAAAGGGGAGGACCATCTTTCTGGGAATGAGCAGTTCTTC. This gives the protein CATKGEDHLSGNEQFF.

This clonotype appeared a few times. This chain joins TRBV9 and TRBJ2-1; D remains ambiguous. Germline CDR1 reads SGDLS; CDR2 reads YYNGEE. This CDR3 comprises 12 residues. V lost 0 bases and J 8 bases, leaving 6 bases between the germline ends. The CDR3 DNA reads TGTGCCAGCAGCGTAGGAGGCGATGAGCAGTTCTTC. It specifies CASSVGGDEQFF.

Details on this clonotype: A much bigger clone sits one base away, suggesting this may be a read error. The V gene is TRBV12-3 or TRBV12-4, the J gene TRBJ2-1; a weak D match, TRBD2 (5 bases). CDR3 length: 13 residues. V was trimmed by 8 bases and J by 7 bases, leaving 15 bases between them. CDR3 coding DNA: TGTGCCAGCCGACGCCCGGGGAAAAATGAGCAGTTCTTC. Translating gives CASRRPGKNEQFF.

This clonotype appeared a few times. V and J are TRBV25-1 and TRBJ2-2; D unresolved. Trimming pared 6 bases from V and 2 bases from J, leaving 4 bases between. This CDR3 region has 12 residues. Germline V lookup: CDR1 MGHDK, CDR2 SYGVNS. CDR3 sequence: CASRTNTGELFF. Here the CDR3 DNA reads TGTGCCAGCAGAACTAACACCGGGGAGCTGTTTTTT.

The chain joins TRBV7-6 to TRBJ1-2; D is possibly TRBD1 (5 bases). Trimming shortened V by 7 bases and J by 4 bases, and 16 bases separated the two germline ends. CDR1 SGHVS and CDR2 FNYEAQ come from the germline V gene. This CDR3 contains 14 residues. The CDR3 DNA follows: TGTGCCAGCACCCCCCTCGGGGGGGGCTATGGCTACACCTTC. Translating it yields CASTPLGGGYGYTF. Together with reference TRBV7-6 and TRBJ1-2, the CDR3 gives the full variable domain: GAGVSQSPRYKVTKRGQDVALRCDPISGHVSLYWYRQALGQGPEFLTYFNYEAQQDKSGLPNDRFSAERPEGSISTLTIQRTEQRDSAMYRCASTPLGGGYGYTFGSGTRLTVV.

This chain connects TRBV7-9 to TRBJ1-6; D gene uncertain. Germline-derived CDR1 and CDR2 are SEHNR and FQNEAQ (reference sequence). This CDR3 has 18 residues. The V gene lost 4 bases and the J gene lost 0 bases, with 16 bases spanning the gap. As DNA, the CDR3 is TGTGCCAGCAGCTCGTCGACCAAAACGAGCTCCTATAATTCACCCCTCCACTTT. It translates to CASSSSTKTSSYNSPLHF.

The chain is built from TRBV29-1 and TRBJ2-7; 8 nucleotides match TRBD1. There are 13 residues in the CDR3. The germline V gene encodes CDR1 SQVTM and CDR2 ANQGSEA. Trimming at V came to 6 bases and at J to 4 bases, leaving 8 bases not matched to a gene. CDR3 sequence: CSVPGTGGYEQYF. In DNA form, the CDR3 reads TGCAGCGTCCCCGGGACAGGTGGTTACGAGCAGTACTTC.

The J gene is TRBJ1-4, the V gene TRBV6-6; D ambiguous. The germline V gene encodes CDR1 MNHNY and CDR2 SVGAGI (reference sequence). The germline V and J ends were trimmed by 2 bases and 1 base, with 5 bases remaining between them. The CDR3 runs to 14 residues. The DNA for the CDR3 is TGTGCCAGCAGTTACGGGGAAACTAATGAAAAACTGTTTTTT. It encodes CASSYGETNEKLFF.

The V call is TRBV30, the J call TRBJ2-1, with 7 bases fitting TRBD2. The V segment lost 2 bases and the J segment 4 bases; nucleotides outside the gene matches: 2. CDR3 size: 13 residues. The V gene's germline CDR1 is GTSNPN and CDR2 SVGIG (reference sequence). The CDR3 loop reads CAWSLADYNEQFF. The CDR3 DNA sequence: TGTGCCTGGAGTCTAGCGGATTACAATGAGCAGTTCTTC.

J is TRBJ2-5 and V is TRBV4-1, with 13 bases fitting TRBD2. Germline loops: CDR1 MGHRA, CDR2 YSYEKL. This CDR3 has 19 residues. Trimming at V came to 1 base and at J to 1 base, leaving 9 bases not matched to a gene. CDR3: CASSQGTSGGPPFQETQYF. The CDR3 nucleotides are TGCGCCAGCAGCCAAGGGACTAGCGGGGGCCCCCCGTTCCAAGAGACCCAGTACTTC.

This sequence joins TRBV5-6 and TRBJ2-7; possible D gene TRBD1, 6 bases. The CDR3 is 14 residues long. V lost 3 bases to trimming and J lost 3 bases, with 13 bases between them. CDR1 and CDR2 from the germline V gene are SGHDT and YYEEEE. CDR3: CASSSTGTNYEQYF. CDR3 DNA: TGTGCCAGCAGCTCCACAGGGACCAACTACGAGCAGTACTTC.